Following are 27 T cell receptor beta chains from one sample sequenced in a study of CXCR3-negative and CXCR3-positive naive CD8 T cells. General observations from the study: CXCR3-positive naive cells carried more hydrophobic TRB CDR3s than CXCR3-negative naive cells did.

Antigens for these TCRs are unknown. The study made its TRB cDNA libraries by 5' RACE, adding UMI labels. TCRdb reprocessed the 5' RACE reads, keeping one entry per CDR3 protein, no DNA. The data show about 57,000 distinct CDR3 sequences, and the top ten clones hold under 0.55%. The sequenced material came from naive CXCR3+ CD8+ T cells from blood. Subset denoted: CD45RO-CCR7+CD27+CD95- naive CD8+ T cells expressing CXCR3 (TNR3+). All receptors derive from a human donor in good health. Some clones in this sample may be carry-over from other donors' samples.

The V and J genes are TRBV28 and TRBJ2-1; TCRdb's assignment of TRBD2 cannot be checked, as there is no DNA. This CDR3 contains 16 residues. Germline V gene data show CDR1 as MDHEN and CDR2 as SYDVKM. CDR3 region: CASSLWSSGGAGEQFF.

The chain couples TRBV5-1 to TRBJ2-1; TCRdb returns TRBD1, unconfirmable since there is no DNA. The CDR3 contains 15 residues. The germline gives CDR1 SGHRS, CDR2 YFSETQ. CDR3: CASSVGTGGDDEQFF.

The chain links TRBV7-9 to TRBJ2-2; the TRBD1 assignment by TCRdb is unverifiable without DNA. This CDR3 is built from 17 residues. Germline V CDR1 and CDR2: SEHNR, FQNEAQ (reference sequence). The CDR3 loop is CASSLGDSWTNTGELFF.

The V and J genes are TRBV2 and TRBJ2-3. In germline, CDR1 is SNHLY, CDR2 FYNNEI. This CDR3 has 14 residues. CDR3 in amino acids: CASFLGWGTDTQYF. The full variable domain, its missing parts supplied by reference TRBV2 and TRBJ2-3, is EPEVTQTPSHQVTQMGQEVILRCVPISNHLYFYWYRQILGQKVEFLVSFYNNEISEKSEIFDDQFSVERPDGSNFTLKIRSTKLEDSAMYFCASFLGWGTDTQYFGPGTRLTVL.

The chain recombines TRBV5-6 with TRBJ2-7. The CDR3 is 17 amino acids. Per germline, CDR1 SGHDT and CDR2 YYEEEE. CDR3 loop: CASSLANRRLIGYEQYF.

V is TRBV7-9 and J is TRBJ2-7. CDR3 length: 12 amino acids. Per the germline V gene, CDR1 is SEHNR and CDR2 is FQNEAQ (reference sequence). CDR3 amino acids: CASSVENYEQYF.

The CDR3 sequence: CSGQPTGTGVSGYTF. The chain carries TRBV29-1 and TRBJ1-2; TCRdb proposes TRBD1, but this gene call is untestable without DNA. CDR1 is SQVTM, CDR2 ANQGSEA, per germline. CDR3 length equals 15 residues. Drawing the rest from reference TRBV29-1 and TRBJ1-2, the complete variable domain is SAVISQKPSRDICQRGTSLTIQCQVDSQVTMMFWYRQQPGQSLTLIATANQGSEATYESGFVIDKFPISRPNLTFSTLTVSNMSPEDSSIYLCSGQPTGTGVSGYTFGSGTRLTVV.

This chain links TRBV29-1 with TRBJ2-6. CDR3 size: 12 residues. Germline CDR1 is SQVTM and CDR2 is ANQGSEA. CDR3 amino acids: CSAVFGANVLTF.

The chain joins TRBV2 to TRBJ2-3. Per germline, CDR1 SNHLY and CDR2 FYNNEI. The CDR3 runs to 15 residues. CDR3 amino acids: CASSEQHGYTDTQYF.

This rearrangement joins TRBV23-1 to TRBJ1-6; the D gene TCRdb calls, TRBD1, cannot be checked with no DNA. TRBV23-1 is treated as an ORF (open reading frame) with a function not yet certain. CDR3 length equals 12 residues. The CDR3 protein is CGVTGINSPLHF.

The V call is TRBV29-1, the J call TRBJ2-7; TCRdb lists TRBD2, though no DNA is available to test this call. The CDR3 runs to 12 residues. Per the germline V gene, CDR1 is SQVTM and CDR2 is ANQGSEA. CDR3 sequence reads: CSVILPEYEQYF.

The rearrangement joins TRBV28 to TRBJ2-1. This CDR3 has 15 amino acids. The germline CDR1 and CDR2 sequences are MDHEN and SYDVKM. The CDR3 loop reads CASSSTGISYNEQFF.

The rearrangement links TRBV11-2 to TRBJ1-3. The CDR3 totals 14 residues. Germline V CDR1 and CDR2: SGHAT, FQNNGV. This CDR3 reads CASSLPTSGNTIYF. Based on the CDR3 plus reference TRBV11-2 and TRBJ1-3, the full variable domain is EAGVAQSPRYKIIEKRQSVAFWCNPISGHATLYWYQQILGQGPKLLIQFQNNGVVDDSQLPKDRFSAERLKGVDSTLKIQPAKLEDSAVYLCASSLPTSGNTIYFGEGSWLTVV.

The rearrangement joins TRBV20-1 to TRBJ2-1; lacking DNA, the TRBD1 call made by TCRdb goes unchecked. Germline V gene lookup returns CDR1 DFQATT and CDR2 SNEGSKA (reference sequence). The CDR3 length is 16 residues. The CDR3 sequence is CSARPLGRGLFDEQFF.

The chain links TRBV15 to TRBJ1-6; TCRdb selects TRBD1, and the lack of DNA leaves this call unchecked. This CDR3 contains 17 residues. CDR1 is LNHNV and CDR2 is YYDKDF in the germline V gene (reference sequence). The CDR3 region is CATSSEVDRGGGSPLHF.

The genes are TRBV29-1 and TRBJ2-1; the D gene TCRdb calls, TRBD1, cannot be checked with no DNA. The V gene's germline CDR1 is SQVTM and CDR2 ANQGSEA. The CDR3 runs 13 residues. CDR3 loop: CSVESHLGYEQFF.

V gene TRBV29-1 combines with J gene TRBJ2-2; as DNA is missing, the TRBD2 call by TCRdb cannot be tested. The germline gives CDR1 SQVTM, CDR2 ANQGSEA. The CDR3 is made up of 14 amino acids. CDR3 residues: CSVGPPGGTGELFF.

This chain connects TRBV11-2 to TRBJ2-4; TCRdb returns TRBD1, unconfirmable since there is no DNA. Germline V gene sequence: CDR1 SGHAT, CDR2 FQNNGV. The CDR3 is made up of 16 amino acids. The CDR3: CASSFTGGAAKNIQYF.

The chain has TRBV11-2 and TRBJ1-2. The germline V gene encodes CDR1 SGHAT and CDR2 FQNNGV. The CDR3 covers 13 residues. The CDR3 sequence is CASSPTEEGGYTF.

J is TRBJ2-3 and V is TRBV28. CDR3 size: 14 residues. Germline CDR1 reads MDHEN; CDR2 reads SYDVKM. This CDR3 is CASSLEVGEDTQYF.

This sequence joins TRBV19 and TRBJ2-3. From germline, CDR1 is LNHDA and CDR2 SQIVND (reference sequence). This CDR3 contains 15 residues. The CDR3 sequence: CASNVGRTRTDTQYF.

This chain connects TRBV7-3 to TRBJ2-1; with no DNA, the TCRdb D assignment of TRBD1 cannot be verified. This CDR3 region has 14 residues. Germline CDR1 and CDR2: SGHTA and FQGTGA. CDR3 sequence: CASSTFPGYNEQFF.

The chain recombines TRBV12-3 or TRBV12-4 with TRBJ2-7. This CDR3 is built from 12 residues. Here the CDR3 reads CASGWHTYEQYF.

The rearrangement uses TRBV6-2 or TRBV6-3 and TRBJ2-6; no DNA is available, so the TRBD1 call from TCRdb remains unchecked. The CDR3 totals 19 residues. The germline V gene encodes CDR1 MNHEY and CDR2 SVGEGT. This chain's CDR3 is CASSLPRSGDVFGANVLTF.

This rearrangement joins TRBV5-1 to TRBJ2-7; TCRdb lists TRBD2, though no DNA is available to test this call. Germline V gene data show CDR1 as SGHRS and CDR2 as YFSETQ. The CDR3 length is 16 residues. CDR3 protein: CASSLLAGDYSYEQYF.

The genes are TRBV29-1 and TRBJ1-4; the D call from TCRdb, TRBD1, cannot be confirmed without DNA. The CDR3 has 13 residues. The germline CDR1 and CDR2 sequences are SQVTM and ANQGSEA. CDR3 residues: CSVHSGQEEKLFF.

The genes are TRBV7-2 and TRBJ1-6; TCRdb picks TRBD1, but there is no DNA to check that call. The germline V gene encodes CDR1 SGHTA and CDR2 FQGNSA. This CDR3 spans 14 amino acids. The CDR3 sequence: CASSSPVGNSPLHF. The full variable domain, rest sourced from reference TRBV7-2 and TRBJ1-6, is GAGVSQSPSNKVTEKGKDVELRCDPISGHTALYWYRQSLGQGLEFLIYFQGNSAPDKSGLPSDRFSAERTGGSVSTLTIQRTQQEDSAVYLCASSSPVGNSPLHFGNGTRLTVT.